This T cell receptor beta chain is from a study of CD4+ T cells in melanoma. The study's findings and limits: In melanoma, neoantigen-specific CD4+ T cells reportedly differed in differentiation state. CD8+ T cell, macrophage and B cell function reportedly correlated with neoantigen-specific CD4+ T cells.

V lost 0 bases to trimming and J lost 3 bases, with 12 bases between them. Looked up from germline, CDR1 is SGHTS and CDR2 is YDEGEE. The CDR3 loop spans 15 amino acids. Comments on this clone: Its antigen is undetermined.

The method was immunoSEQ multiplex PCR; TCRdb's version includes in-frame clones alone and lacks a portion of them. There are 90,000 to 130,000 clones in the sample; about 90% occur only once, and around 3.3% lies in the top ten. Sequencing was performed on peripheral blood. The TCR originated in a human donor with melanoma. J is TRBJ1-1 and V is TRBV5-8, with D perhaps TRBD1 (5 bases). The CDR3 loop reads CASSLGVGADTEAFF. The CDR3 DNA is TGTGCCAGCAGCTTGGGGGTAGGGGCCGACACTGAAGCTTTCTTT.